This paragraph covers one TCR beta chain sequence. No cognate antigen has been identified for it. No clone much larger than this one lies a single base away; base qualities are absent. The data originate from a study of somatic mutations in cytotoxic T cells in rheumatoid arthritis (dated by TCRdb to the late 2010s). Regarding the study in general: Patient peripheral blood (approximately 27 ml EDTA) was drawn right after diagnosis and before any treatment started. A FACSAria II or Sony SH800 was used to flow-sort some V beta antibody-stained T-cell populations at nearly 100% purity, and TCRB sequencing was also done on sorted V beta1+ cells. The study asked whether expanded CD8+ T-cell clones in newly diagnosed, untreated rheumatoid arthritis carry somatic mutations, and used TCRB deep sequencing to characterize clonality. A total of more than 55 rheumatoid arthritis patients and roughly 18 healthy controls underwent TCRB deep sequencing. Patients and controls did not essentially differ in median age, which was nearly identical between the groups.

There are 18 amino acids in the CDR3, from cysteine to phenylalanine inclusive. The retained sequence is limited to the CDR3, 54 bases, with the frame set at the first base. The junction shows trimming of 2 bases on V and 0 bases on J, and the gene matches do not reach 8 bases of it. The germline V gene sets CDR1 to MDHEN and CDR2 to SYDVKM. Beyond this particular receptor, the publication reports: Rheumatoid arthritis patients and age-matched healthy controls did not significantly differ in CD8+ T-cell clonality. Healthy controls showed no age-related increase in CD8+ clonality, whereas patients did (Spearman r ~ 0.49). Viral specificity could not be ruled out by absence from virus-specific databases, and the antigen targets of the expanded CD8+ clones remained unknown. In about an eighth of the roughly 60 patients the largest CD8+ clone exceeded 20% of CD8+ cells, and several identical CD8+ TCRB sequences were shared between blood and synovial fluid. The slight underrepresentation of TRBV07 in patients was not corrected for multiple comparisons.

Flow cytometry confirmed the purity of CD4+ and CD8+ cells that had been isolated by positive magnetic bead selection on an AutoMACS. A TCR V beta antibody panel was used in flow cytometry to screen first for clonal expansions, which were then characterized by TCRB deep sequencing of sorted CD8+ fractions. Peripheral blood mononuclear cells were isolated by Ficoll-Paque PLUS density gradient separation. Using Nucleospin Tissue or Tissue XS kits, DNA was extracted from CD4-enriched, CD8-enriched or PBMC samples, with quantification by a Qubit 2.0 fluorometer. The immunoSEQ assay was applied to genomic DNA for TCRB CDR3 sequencing. The study's processing was this. Patient CD8+ clones larger than 1% were compared against published virus-specific TCRB sequences, and only a few matched. Nothing other than productive TCRB rearrangements was included in the analyses. A clone was defined by a unique TCRB CDR3 sequence, and clonality was computed as a productive clonality index based on Shannon entropy. Repertoire overlap between two samples was calculated from the template counts of each clone relative to total templates per sample. A correlation with a Spearman r of roughly 0.66 was found between V-gene usage by flow cytometry and V-gene usage by TCRB sequencing. TCRdb limited this immuneACCESS table to in-frame rearrangements with V and J called. A share of clones is missing; checked studies link under half to unresolved V genes, and the rest is unexplained. The V and J calls and clone size were taken over from that table, and D and trimming were inferred from the DNA. This sample has under 4,500 clones in its table, and approximately 81% of those were observed once. 7% of the sample belongs to the ten largest clones.

Here the chain combines TRBV28 and TRBJ2-4, with 9 bases in between that match TRBD2. The clonotype was recovered from an adult with rheumatoid arthritis. The sequenced sample was CD8+ T cells sorted from blood. The DNA sequence follows: TGTGCCAGCAGTTTAGGGCGGGGGGGAACATTAGCCAAAAACATTCAGTACTTC. Its amino acids are CASSLGRGGTLAKNIQYF.